The 19 T cell receptor beta chains presented below share a single source sample, sequenced in a study of identical twins (dated by TCRdb to about 2016). Preparation of the library involved 5' RACE. For sequencing, an Illumina HiSeq 2000 was employed. TCRdb reran the public reads through fastp at Q25 and MiXCR, keeping productive beta chains. Identical CDR3 protein sequences are pooled into one entry, listed with their most common genes and DNA. The sample data list 500,000 or so distinct CDR3 sequences, and roughly a fifth of these were observed just once. The biggest ten clones account for around 0.9% of the sample. This same sample was also part of a study on T cells expressing NK-cell markers.

The material sequenced was CD4+ T cells sorted from blood. These receptors all come from a woman under 30 in good health.

The chain has TRBV12-3 or TRBV12-4 and TRBJ1-1; D gene unclear. Trimming pared 2 bases from V and 10 bases from J, leaving 11 bases between. The CDR3 sequence is 12 residues long. CDR3 loop: CASSLQVEGAFF. In nucleotides, the CDR3 is TGTGCCAGCAGTTTACAGGTTGAGGGAGCTTTCTTT.

This clonotype was observed a handful of times. The V gene is TRBV12-3 or TRBV12-4, the J gene TRBJ1-1; maybe TRBD1 (6 bases). CDR3 length equals 16 residues. V was trimmed by 2 bases and J by 1 base, leaving 14 bases between them. CDR3 sequence reads: CASSLLLDRSNTEAFF. CDR3 DNA sequence: TGTGCCAGCAGTTTACTATTAGACAGGTCGAACACTGAAGCTTTCTTT.

CDR3 sequence: CASSVGRAYEQYF. In DNA, the CDR3 is TGTGCCAGCAGCGTGGGACGGGCCTACGAGCAGTACTTC. This chain uses TRBV7-8 with TRBJ2-7, with D perhaps assigned TRBD1 or TRBD2 (5 bases each). Per germline, CDR1 SGHVS and CDR2 FQNEAQ. CDR3 size: 13 residues. Trimming stripped 5 bases from V and 2 bases from J, with 10 bases between.

The rearrangement uses TRBV29-1 and TRBJ1-1, with D possibly being TRBD1 (6 bases). This CDR3 comprises 13 residues. The V end lost 4 bases, the J end lost 4 bases, and 13 bases lay between the germline ends. Germline CDR1 is SQVTM and CDR2 is ANQGSEA. The CDR3 DNA reads as TGCAGCGTTGGCCGGGGGCAAGGCACTGAAGCTTTCTTT. This gives the protein CSVGRGQGTEAFF.

Ten or more counts support this clonotype. The genes are TRBV10-1 and TRBJ2-2; unclear D gene. V gave up 3 bases and J gave up 4 bases, with 6 bases separating them. From germline, CDR1 is WNHNN and CDR2 SYGVQD (reference sequence). This CDR3 region has 13 residues. CDR3 bases: TGCGCCAGCAGTGACCTACTCACCGGGGAGCTGTTTTTT. Translating it yields CASSDLLTGELFF.

This chain links TRBV5-1 with TRBJ1-2; D unclear. The CDR3 has 13 amino acids. The germline V and J ends were trimmed by 2 bases and 7 bases, with 12 bases remaining between them. Germline V gene lookup returns CDR1 SGHRS and CDR2 YFSETQ. The CDR3 loop is CASSFGAGFGYTF. In DNA form, the CDR3 reads TGCGCCAGCAGCTTTGGCGCGGGGTTTGGCTACACCTTC.

This clonotype was seen repeatedly, ten times or more. The chain joins TRBV3-1 to TRBJ1-1; TRBD1 might be the D (5 bases). Germline loops: CDR1 LGHDT, CDR2 YNNKEL (reference sequence). Trimming removed 4 bases at V and 1 base at J, with 10 bases between. The CDR3 totals 14 residues. The CDR3 region is CASSLREANTEAFF. CDR3 sequence (DNA): TGTGCCAGCAGCCTCAGGGAGGCGAACACTGAAGCTTTCTTT.

The CDR3 DNA follows: TGTGCCAGCTCACCACCGGGGGGGTCTGAAGCTTTCTTT. It encodes CASSPPGGSEAFF. The chain joins TRBV18 to TRBJ1-1; TRBD1 is a possible D gene (5 bases). The CDR3 has 13 residues. The V and J ends lost 0 bases and 6 bases respectively, with 8 bases between them. Per the germline V gene, CDR1 is KGHSH and CDR2 is LQKENI.

In its sample, this clonotype was seen a few times. The chain joins TRBV12-3 or TRBV12-4 to TRBJ2-5, with 9 bases lining up with TRBD2. The V and J ends lost 4 bases and 4 bases, in that order; junction bases with no gene match: 7. This CDR3 is built from 15 residues. The CDR3 DNA reads TGTGCCAGCAGTTCGCCAGCGGGGGGTGGAGAGACCCAGTACTTC. Protein product: CASSSPAGGGETQYF.

CDR3 residues: CASRDPGTGNEKLFF. CDR3 coding DNA: TGTGCCAGCAGGGACCCCGGGACAGGGAATGAAAAACTGTTTTTT. This chain joins TRBV6-1 and TRBJ1-4; the match to TRBD1 covers 9 bases. This CDR3 spans 15 amino acids. Germline-derived CDR1 and CDR2 are MNHNS and SASEGT. V shed 6 bases, J shed 5 bases, and the junction held 7 bases outside the gene matches.

This clonotype was seen a few times. V is TRBV2 and J is TRBJ2-2, with D possibly being TRBD1 or TRBD2 (5 bases each). V lost 7 bases to trimming and J lost 2 bases, with 14 bases between them. The CDR3 runs 15 residues. Per germline, CDR1 SNHLY and CDR2 FYNNEI. CDR3 DNA: TGTGCCAGCAATGATACGGGGCAAAACACCGGGGAGCTGTTTTTT. The encoded protein is CASNDTGQNTGELFF.

DNA of the CDR3: TGTGCCAGCAGTCGCCAGGTCCACACCGGGGAGCTGTTTTTT. Protein sequence: CASSRQVHTGELFF. The chain combines TRBV27 with TRBJ2-2; D unclear. V was cut by 5 bases and J by 3 bases, with 10 bases left in between. CDR1 and CDR2 from the germline V gene are MNHEY and SMNVEV (reference sequence). The length of the CDR3 is 14 residues.

The chain couples TRBV7-2 to TRBJ2-7, with D maybe TRBD1 (6 bases). V was cut by 7 bases and J by 2 bases, with 18 bases left in between. Germline CDR1 reads SGHTA; CDR2 reads FQGNSA. The length of the CDR3 is 15 residues. The CDR3 region is CASNLRPGQTYEQYF. CDR3 DNA sequence: TGTGCCAGCAACCTGCGTCCGGGACAAACCTACGAGCAGTACTTC.

The V call is TRBV20-1, the J call TRBJ1-1, with 11 bases identical to TRBD1. Germline V lookup: CDR1 DFQATT, CDR2 SNEGSKA (reference sequence). The CDR3 runs 15 residues. Germline trimming cut 6 bases from V and 2 bases from J; bases unmatched to any gene: 8. The CDR3 nucleotides read TGCAGTGCGTCCGGGACAGGGGGTGGAAACACTGAAGCTTTCTTT. Translating it yields CSASGTGGGNTEAFF.

This clonotype was seen only a few times. The gene calls are TRBV20-1 and TRBJ2-7; unclear D gene. The CDR3 extends over 13 amino acids. Germline V gene sequence: CDR1 DFQATT, CDR2 SNEGSKA (reference sequence). Trimming stripped 1 base from V and 2 bases from J, with 9 bases between. DNA of the CDR3: TGCAGTGCTAGAGTCGCCGCTACCTACGAGCAGTACTTC. This sequence encodes CSARVAATYEQYF.

The chain uses TRBV7-2 and TRBJ1-1, with D unresolved. Deletions cut 5 bases from V and 1 base from J, with 8 bases between. The germline CDR1 and CDR2 sequences are SGHTA and FQGNSA. This CDR3 is built from 13 residues. The CDR3 reads CASSTHPNTEAFF. The CDR3 coding sequence is TGTGCCAGCAGCACCCACCCGAACACTGAAGCTTTCTTT.

This clonotype was seen many times. The chain links TRBV11-1 to TRBJ2-4, with TRBD2 matching over 8 bases. Germline CDR1 is SGHAT and CDR2 is FQDESV (reference sequence). Unmatched junction bases numbered 9, after V lost 0 bases and J lost 2 bases. This CDR3 spans 18 amino acids. The CDR3 here is CASSLASGSDDPKNIQYF. The DNA of the CDR3 is TGTGCCAGCAGCTTAGCGAGCGGGAGCGACGACCCCAAAAACATTCAGTACTTC.

The sample holds a few counts of this clonotype. V is TRBV24-1 and J is TRBJ2-3, with unresolved D. This CDR3 has 14 amino acids. CDR1 and CDR2 (germline): KGHDR, SFDVKD. V lost 4 bases, J lost 0 bases, and 7 bases lay in between. DNA of the CDR3: TGTGCCACCAGTGAATCCGGGAGCACAGATACGCAGTATTTT. Its translation: CATSESGSTDTQYF.

V usage is TRBV5-1 and J usage is TRBJ2-2, with 7 bases aligning to TRBD2. With 0 bases clipped from V and 7 bases from J, the junction kept 6 bases outside the gene matches. This CDR3 is built from 15 residues. The germline gives CDR1 SGHRS, CDR2 YFSETQ. CDR3 in DNA: TGCGCCAGCAGCTTGGACGCCCGGGAGGTCGGGGAGCTGTTTTTT. It specifies CASSLDAREVGELFF.